The entry below describes one T cell receptor (beta chain). Its antigen remains undetermined. Nothing much larger sits one base from this clone, and base qualities are not available. This record belongs to a study of vaccination effects on CD4 cells after COVID-19 (dated by TCRdb to about 2022). With regard to the full study: In the ViraFEST assay, PBMC were stimulated with viral peptide pools, and TCR sequencing was then used to find antigen-specific CD4+ T cell clonotypes based on their expansion. Two doses of either the BNT162b2 or the mRNA-1273 mRNA SARS-CoV-2 vaccine were administered to participants. Over 1.5 million PBMC per well were cultured with approximately 10 ug/ml peptides in IMDM containing 5% human AB serum, around 10 IU/ml IL-2 and gentamicin. The study compared SARS-CoV-2 spike-specific CD4+ TCR repertoires before and after mRNA vaccination in COVID-19 convalescent patients and infection-naive vaccine recipients. Altogether, some 11 COVID-19 convalescent patients and a handful of SARS-CoV-2-naive healthy vaccine recipients made up the full study. Cultures from other donors in the study were sequenced with the Oncomine TCR Beta short-read assay on an Illumina iSeq 100.

Overall study results and their limits: Only a small number of convalescent patients were included, and no early post-infection timepoints were available, which limited the study. Clones induced by infection and clones induced by vaccination both contracted markedly at late timepoints after vaccination, which fits with T cell responses waning over time. Among healthy vaccine recipients, nearly all vaccine-induced clones were SARS-CoV-2 mono-reactive, and just 1 of 255 was cross-reactive with common cold coronaviruses.

A distance of 4 bases separates the germline ends of V and J, which lose 2 bases and 2 bases respectively. The CDR3 holds 13 amino acids from the cysteine to the phenylalanine. Only the CDR3 DNA is retained, 39 bases long and in frame from the first base. CDR1 and CDR2, looked up from the germline V gene, are MNHEY and SVGEGT. Library method: the immunoSEQ multiplex PCR assay. DNA from the CD4+ T cells that had been cultured and isolated underwent TCR beta CDR3 sequencing. The authors processed their data as follows. The analysis removed non-productive TCR sequences, trimmed reads to the CDR3 region, and retained only CDR3s that were 7 or more amino acids long. The MANAFEST web app was used to identify antigen-specific clonotypes by comparing expansion in peptide wells with expansion in reference cultures. To count as positive, a clone had to show expansion at FDR<0.05 compared with the reference and with all other wells, an odds ratio above 5, and a frequency above 0.1% in two replicate wells. Cross-reactive clonotypes were defined as significantly expanded in SARS-CoV-2 spike wells and in at least one common cold coronavirus spike condition. Using the stringdist R package, CDR3 similarity was measured by Levenshtein distance, and unrooted trees were constructed with ape in R 3.6.1. What TCRdb holds here is the immuneACCESS table cut down to in-frame rearrangements. Part of the clones is not present; checked against another copy, under half of the missing clones reflect an unresolved V gene, and the others are unexplained. The V and J calls and clone size were taken over from that table, and D and trimming were inferred from the DNA. Here the sample has roughly 50,000 clones; roughly three fifths occur a single time. The ten most abundant clones make up 5% to 6.5% of the sample.

After more than 9 days of culture, CD4+ T cells were isolated with the EasySep CD4+ T cell isolation kit. Negative nucleocapsid antibody results before and after vaccination confirmed that the healthy vaccine recipients had no prior SARS-CoV-2 infection. On days 3 and 7, half of the culture medium was replaced with fresh IL-2-containing medium. Unless noted otherwise, every peptide stimulation condition was grown in triplicate wells. Using Ficoll-Paque Plus gradient centrifugation, PBMC were separated from whole blood and then either used fresh or cryopreserved at -140C. The QIAamp micro DNA kit was used to extract genomic DNA from the cultured CD4+ T cells.

The sample consisted of CD4+ T cells from PBMCs cultured without peptide, taken before COVID-19 vaccination. Recombination connected TRBV6-2 or TRBV6-3 to TRBJ2-1, with the identity of the D gene unclear. The source is a human donor who received a COVID-19 vaccine. The DNA reads TGTGCCAGCAGTTACCTGACCTACAATGAGCAGTTCTTC. This sequence encodes CASSYLTYNEQFF.